The 9 T cell receptor beta chains below come from one sample, sequenced in a study of blood T cell repertoires in COVID-19. Method: immunoSEQ multiplex PCR; TCRdb's copy keeps in-frame clones and lacks some. Of 100,000 to 150,000 clones in the sample, approximately 83% were seen once. The sample taken for sequencing was peripheral blood. The receptors come from a woman of 80 years or more with acute or convalescent COVID-19.

The J gene is TRBJ1-5, the V gene TRBV4-1; D gene unclear. Germline V lookup: CDR1 MGHRA, CDR2 YSYEKL. The CDR3 extends over 15 amino acids. Trimming left V 3 bases short and J 6 bases short, with 15 bases between. The CDR3 coding sequence is TGCGCCAGCAGCCAGGAGGTCCGAGGCGGTCAGCCCCAGCATTTT. It is translated as CASSQEVRGGQPQHF.

The gene calls are TRBV19 and TRBJ2-3; 8 bases agree with TRBD1. With 6 bases clipped from V and 2 bases from J, the junction kept 7 bases outside the gene matches. This CDR3 spans 15 amino acids. CDR1 and CDR2 (germline): LNHDA, SQIVND (reference sequence). CDR3 in amino acids: CASSTGTGNTDTQYF. CDR3 nucleotides: TGTGCCAGTAGCACCGGGACAGGCAACACAGATACGCAGTATTTT. The entire variable domain, with the rest obtained from reference TRBV19 and TRBJ2-3, is as follows: DGGITQSPKYLFRKEGQNVTLSCEQNLNHDAMYWYRQDPGQGLRLIYYSQIVNDFQKGDIAEGYSVSREKKESFPLTVTSAQKNPTAFYLCASSTGTGNTDTQYFGPGTRLTVL.

The V and J genes are TRBV5-6 and TRBJ2-3; D remains unclear. V lost 5 bases to trimming and J lost 2 bases, with 12 bases between them. The CDR3 runs to 14 residues. Germline assignment: CDR1 SGHDT and CDR2 YYEEEE. The CDR3: CASREEQVTDTQYF. As DNA, the CDR3 is TGTGCCAGCAGAGAAGAGCAGGTCACAGATACGCAGTATTTT.

The gene calls are TRBV11-2 and TRBJ2-5; D perhaps matches TRBD1 (6 bases). CDR1 and CDR2 (germline): SGHAT, FQNNGV. The CDR3 consists of 14 residues. V gave up 3 bases and J gave up 2 bases, with 10 bases separating them. The chain's CDR3 is CASSLGAQQETQYF. As DNA, the CDR3 is TGTGCCAGCAGCTTGGGGGCGCAACAAGAGACCCAGTACTTC.

V and J are TRBV13 and TRBJ1-6; no clear D gene. The CDR3 spans 15 residues. CDR1 and CDR2 from the germline V gene are PRHDT and FYEKMQ (reference sequence). Trimming took off 0 bases at V and 9 bases at J, with 12 bases between the two ends. In DNA, the CDR3 is TGTGCCAGCAGCTTAGGCACTATCTTGGGTTCACCCCTCCACTTT. This gives the protein CASSLGTILGSPLHF.

This clone was recorded a few times. The chain combines TRBV4-3 with TRBJ2-3, with D uncertain. CDR1 LGHNA and CDR2 YSLEER come from the germline V gene. The germline V and J ends were trimmed by 1 base and 2 bases, with 10 bases remaining between them. The CDR3 runs to 15 residues. The DNA for the CDR3 is TGCGCCAGCAGCCAAGCTAACAGAAACACAGATACGCAGTATTTT. It specifies CASSQANRNTDTQYF.

A single count supports this clone. The gene calls are TRBV28 and TRBJ1-5; D may be TRBD1 (6 bases). The V gene lost 3 bases and the J gene lost 6 bases, with 18 bases spanning the gap. The CDR3 loop spans 16 amino acids. Germline CDR1 is MDHEN and CDR2 is SYDVKM. The CDR3 is CASSFIRGTGPQPQHF. The CDR3 DNA reads as TGTGCCAGCAGTTTTATAAGGGGAACAGGGCCTCAGCCCCAGCATTTT.

The J gene is TRBJ1-4, the V gene TRBV4-2; 7 bases fit TRBD1. With 4 bases clipped from V and 3 bases from J, the junction kept 14 bases outside the gene matches. Germline V gene data show CDR1 as LGHNA and CDR2 as YNFKEQ. This CDR3 spans 18 amino acids. The CDR3 DNA is TGTGCCAGCAGCCGCCAGCACACATCGACAGGGCCTAATGAAAAACTGTTTTTT. Encoded protein: CASSRQHTSTGPNEKLFF.

J is TRBJ2-2 and V is TRBV5-4; D gene uncertain. CDR1 is SGHNT, CDR2 YYREEE, per germline (reference sequence). V lost 4 bases and J 3 bases, leaving 10 bases between the germline ends. This CDR3 spans 14 amino acids. In DNA form, the CDR3 reads TGTGCCAGCAGCCTGACATTATACACCGGGGAGCTGTTTTTT. This translates into CASSLTLYTGELFF.